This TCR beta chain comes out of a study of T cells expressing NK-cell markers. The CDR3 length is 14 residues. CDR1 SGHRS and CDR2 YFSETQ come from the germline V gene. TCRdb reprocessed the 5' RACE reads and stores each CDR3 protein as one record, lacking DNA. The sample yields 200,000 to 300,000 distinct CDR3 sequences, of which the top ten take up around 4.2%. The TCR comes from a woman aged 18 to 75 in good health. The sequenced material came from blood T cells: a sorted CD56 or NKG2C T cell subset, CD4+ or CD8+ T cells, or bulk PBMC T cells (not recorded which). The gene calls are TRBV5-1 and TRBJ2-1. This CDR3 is CASSLEYLYNEQFF.